This T cell receptor beta chain was identified during a study of cytomegalovirus exposure and HLA in healthy donors. Study results and caveats: Presence/absence analyses treated sequencing depth as roughly uniform across donors. TCR beta chain V- and J-gene trimming was linked, in a later analysis, to a missense variant in DCLRE1C. CMV antigen specificity was confirmed in vitro for a few CMV-associated chains.

PCR primers comprised 60 Vbeta and 13 Jbeta primers. Libraries were prepared by immunoSEQ multiplex PCR; TCRdb keeps only in-frame clonotypes and omits some of them. In the table there are 100,000 to 120,000 clones, 70% to 80% of which are singletons. A single count supports this clone. The antigen is unknown. V lost 4 bases and J lost 4; bases outside the gene matches: 8. CDR3 size: 16 residues. From germline, CDR1 is SGHRS and CDR2 YFSETQ. The sequencing input was PBMCs. This TCR came from a man aged 25-45 years in good health and CMV-seronegative. The chain carries TRBV5-1 and TRBJ2-2; 9 nucleotides line up with TRBD1. CDR3 region: CASSPDRGFSTGELFF. The CDR3 DNA reads as TGCGCCAGCAGCCCTGACAGGGGGTTTTCCACCGGGGAGCTGTTTTTT.